Following are 5 T cell receptor beta chains from one sample sequenced in a study of T cell responses to AZD1222 COVID-19 vaccine. Sequencing was performed with immunoSEQ multiplex PCR; in TCRdb, only in-frame clones are kept and a portion is missing. The sample has some 90,000 clones, 65% to 90% seen once. Sequenced material: peripheral blood, taken on day 0 of AZD1222 vaccination. The receptors here all came from an adult in good health.

This clone was observed a handful of times. V usage is TRBV7-2 and J usage is TRBJ2-7; weak D call: TRBD2 (5 bases). Trimming shortened V by 5 bases and J by 3 bases, and 14 bases separated the two germline ends. Germline CDR1 SGHTA, CDR2 FQGNSA. This CDR3 region has 14 residues. CDR3 in DNA: TGTGCCAGCAGCCGGCGAATCGGGAACTACGAGCAGTACTTC. Protein product: CASSRRIGNYEQYF.

About this clone: The junction departs from the called germline gene at one end, perhaps through a read error. In nucleotides, the CDR3 is TGTGCCAGCAGTGATCTCTGGGGTGAGGCGAGCTTC. Translating gives CASSDLWGEASF. V gene TRBV6-1 combines with J gene TRBJ2-7; no clear D. Germline V lookup: CDR1 MNHNS, CDR2 SASEGT. The CDR3 length is 12 residues.

V gene TRBV27 combines with J gene TRBJ2-1; 7 bases agree with TRBD1. The CDR3 is 15 residues long. Germline V gene lookup returns CDR1 MNHEY and CDR2 SMNVEV (reference sequence). Germline trimming cut 6 bases from V and 4 bases from J; bases unmatched to any gene: 9. This CDR3 is CASSPGNRGYNEQFF. The CDR3 DNA follows: TGTGCCAGCAGCCCCGGGAACAGGGGATACAATGAGCAGTTCTTC.

The CDR3 sequence is CATSRRQGGEETQYF. CDR3 coding DNA: TGTGCCACCAGCAGAAGACAGGGGGGTGAAGAGACCCAGTACTTC. The chain employs TRBV15 and TRBJ2-5, with 9 bases that match TRBD1. Germline CDR1 reads LNHNV; CDR2 reads YYDKDF (reference sequence). J gave up 3 bases and V 2 bases, and 4 bases lay outside the gene matches. The CDR3 spans 15 residues.

The chain uses TRBV19 and TRBJ1-5; a weak D match, TRBD1 (5 bases). This CDR3 region has 17 residues. Germline assignment: CDR1 LNHDA and CDR2 SQIVND (reference sequence). Between the trimmed V and J ends, which lost 5 bases and 8 bases, there was a span of 25 bases. The CDR3 loop reads CASSDVARSGGLEPQHF. The CDR3 DNA is TGTGCCAGTAGTGACGTCGCCCGAAGCGGGGGTTTAGAGCCCCAGCATTTT.